This T cell receptor beta chain originates from a study of T cells after somatic rescue of genetic block. TCRdb's copy holds only in-frame clones and misses some; the assay was immunoSEQ multiplex PCR. Among around 64,000 clones listed, around 90% were seen once. CDR1 and CDR2 (germline): KGHSH, LQKENI. Trimming pared 0 bases from V and 4 bases from J, leaving 14 bases between. The CDR3 is 16 amino acids. The rearrangement joins TRBV18 to TRBJ2-3; a weak D match, TRBD1 (5 bases). Sequenced input: peripheral blood mononuclear cells (PBMCs). This TCR derives from a man aged 35 to 55. Here the CDR3 reads CASSPPFQGGADTQYF. CDR3 sequence (DNA): TGTGCCAGCTCACCACCGTTTCAGGGCGGAGCAGATACGCAGTATTTT.